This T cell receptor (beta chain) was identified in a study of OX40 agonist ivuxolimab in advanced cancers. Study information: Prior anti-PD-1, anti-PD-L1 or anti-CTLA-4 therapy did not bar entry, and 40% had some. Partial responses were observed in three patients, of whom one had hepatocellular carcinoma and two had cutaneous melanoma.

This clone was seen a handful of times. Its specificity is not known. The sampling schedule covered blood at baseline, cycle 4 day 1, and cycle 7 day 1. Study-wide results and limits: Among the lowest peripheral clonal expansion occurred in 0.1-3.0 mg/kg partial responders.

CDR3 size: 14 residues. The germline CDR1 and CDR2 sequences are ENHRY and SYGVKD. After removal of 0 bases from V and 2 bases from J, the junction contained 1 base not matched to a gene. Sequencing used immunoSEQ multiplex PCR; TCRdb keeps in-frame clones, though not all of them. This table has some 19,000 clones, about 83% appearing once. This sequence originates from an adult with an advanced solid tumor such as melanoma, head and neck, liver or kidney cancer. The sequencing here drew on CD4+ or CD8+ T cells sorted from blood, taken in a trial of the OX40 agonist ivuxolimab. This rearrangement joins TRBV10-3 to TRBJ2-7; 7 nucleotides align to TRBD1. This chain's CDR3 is CAISESGQTYEQYF. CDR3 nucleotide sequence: TGTGCCATCAGTGAGTCGGGACAGACCTACGAGCAGTACTTC.